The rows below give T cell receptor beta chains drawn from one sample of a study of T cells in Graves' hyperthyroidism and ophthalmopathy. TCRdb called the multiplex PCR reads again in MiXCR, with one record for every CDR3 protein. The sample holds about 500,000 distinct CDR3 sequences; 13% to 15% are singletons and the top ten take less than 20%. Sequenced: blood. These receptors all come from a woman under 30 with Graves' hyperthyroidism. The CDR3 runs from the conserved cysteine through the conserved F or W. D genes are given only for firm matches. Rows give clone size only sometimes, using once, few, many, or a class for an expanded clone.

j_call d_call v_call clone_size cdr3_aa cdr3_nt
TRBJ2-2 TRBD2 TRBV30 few CAWSRLAAYSGELFF TGTGCCTGGAGCAGACTAGCGGCCTATTCCGGGGAGCTGTTTTTT
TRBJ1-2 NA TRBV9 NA CASSVGLEVNYGYTF TGTGCCAGCAGCGTAGGGTTGGAGGTTAACTATGGCTACACCTTC
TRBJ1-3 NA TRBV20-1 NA CSASSAGGNTIYF TGCAGTGCTAGTTCTGCCGGTGGAAACACCATATATTTT
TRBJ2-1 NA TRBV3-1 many CASSQVVTAGEQFF TGTGCCAGCAGCCAAGTCGTGACGGCGGGTGAGCAGTTCTTC
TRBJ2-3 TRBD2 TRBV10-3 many CAISETPTSGSVTDTQYF TGTGCCATCAGTGAGACCCCTACCAGCGGGAGTGTCACAGATACGCAGTATTTT
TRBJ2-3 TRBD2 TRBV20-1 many CSASSRTSGTDTQYF TGCAGTGCTAGTAGTAGGACTAGCGGCACAGATACGCAGTATTTT
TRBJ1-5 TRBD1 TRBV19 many CASSIGQGSIGQPQHF TGTGCCAGTAGTATAGGACAGGGGAGCATTGGGCAGCCCCAGCATTTT
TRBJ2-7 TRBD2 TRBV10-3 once CAIRREREGGEQYF TGTGCCATCCGCCGGGAGCGGGAGGGCGGCGAGCAGTACTTC
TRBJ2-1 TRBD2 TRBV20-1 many CSARVQAGGSYNEQFF TGCAGTGCTAGAGTTCAAGCGGGAGGCTCCTACAATGAGCAGTTCTTC
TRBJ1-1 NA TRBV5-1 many CASSPSSGRGTEAFF TGCGCCAGCAGCCCTAGCAGCGGACGAGGCACTGAAGCTTTCTTT
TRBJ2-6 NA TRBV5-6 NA CASSLDIQASGANVLTF TGTGCCAGCAGCTTGGATATACAGGCCTCTGGGGCCAACGTCCTGACTTTC
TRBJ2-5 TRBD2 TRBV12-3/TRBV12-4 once CASSSYRGASGRWRETQYF TGTGCCAGCAGTTCCTACCGGGGGGCTAGCGGGAGATGGCGCGAGACCCAGTACTTC
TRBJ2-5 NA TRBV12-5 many CASGLGRNQYQETQYF TGTGCTAGTGGTTTGGGGCGAAACCAGTACCAAGAGACCCAGTACTTC
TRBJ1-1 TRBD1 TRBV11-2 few CASSSRGQADTEAFF TGTGCCAGCAGCTCGAGAGGACAGGCGGACACTGAAGCTTTCTTT
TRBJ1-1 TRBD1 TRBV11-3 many CASSLLAGGNTEAFF TGTGCCAGCAGCTTACTGGCAGGGGGGAACACTGAAGCTTTCTTT
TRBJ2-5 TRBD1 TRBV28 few CASSLTQGAFETQYF TGTGCCAGCAGTTTGACACAGGGGGCATTTGAGACCCAGTACTTC
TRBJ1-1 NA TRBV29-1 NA CSVDRGLNTEAFF TGCAGCGTTGATCGGGGTCTGAACACTGAAGCTTTCTTT
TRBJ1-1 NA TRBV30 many CAWTLQGNTEAFF TGTGCCTGGACACTACAGGGAAACACTGAAGCTTTCTTT
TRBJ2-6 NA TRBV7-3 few CASSTVSGANVLTF TGTGCCAGCAGCACTGTCTCTGGGGCCAACGTCCTGACTTTC
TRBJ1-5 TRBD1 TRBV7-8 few CASSLDGQGNQPQHF TGTGCCAGCAGCTTAGATGGACAGGGCAATCAGCCCCAGCATTTT
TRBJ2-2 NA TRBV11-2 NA CASSLEGMRLANTGELFF TGTGCCAGCAGCTTAGAAGGGATGCGACTCGCGAACACCGGGGAGCTGTTTTTT
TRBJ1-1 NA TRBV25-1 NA CASSEYVGAGRTEAFF TGTGCCAGCAGTGAATATGTCGGGGCAGGGCGGACTGAAGCTTTCTTT
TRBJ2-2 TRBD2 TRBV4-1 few CASSQDRTSGTNTGELFF TGCGCCAGCAGCCAAGATAGGACTAGCGGGACGAACACCGGGGAGCTGTTTTTT
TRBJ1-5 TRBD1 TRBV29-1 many CSVQGAANQPQHF TGCAGCGTTCAGGGGGCTGCCAATCAGCCCCAGCATTTT
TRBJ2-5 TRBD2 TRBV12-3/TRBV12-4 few CASSSIAGGMETQYF TGTGCCAGCAGTTCTATAGCGGGAGGGATGGAGACCCAGTACTTC
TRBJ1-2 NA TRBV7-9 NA CASSLATVNYGYTF TGTGCCAGCAGCTTAGCCACAGTGAACTATGGCTACACCTTC
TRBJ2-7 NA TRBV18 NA CASSPAGTYEQYF TGTGCCAGCTCACCAGCCGGTACCTACGAGCAGTACTTC
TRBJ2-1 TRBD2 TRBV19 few CASSIDEGTSGYEQFF TGTGCCAGTAGTATAGACGAAGGGACTAGCGGGTATGAGCAGTTCTTC
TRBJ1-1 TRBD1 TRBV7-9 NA CASSKEGAPNTEAFF TGTGCCAGCAGCAAGGAGGGGGCTCCGAACACTGAAGCTTTCTTT
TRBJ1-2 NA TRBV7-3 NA CASSQSVNYGYTF TGTGCCAGCAGCCAAAGCGTTAACTATGGCTACACCTTC
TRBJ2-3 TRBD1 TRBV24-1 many CATSDPTGPRADTQYF TGTGCCACCAGTGACCCGACAGGGCCGAGGGCAGATACGCAGTATTTT
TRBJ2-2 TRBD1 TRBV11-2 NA CASSALQGATGELFF TGTGCCAGCAGCGCACTCCAGGGGGCCACCGGGGAGCTGTTTTTT
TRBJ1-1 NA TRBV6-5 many CASKSGPQGAFF TGTGCCAGCAAGTCTGGGCCTCAGGGAGCTTTCTTT
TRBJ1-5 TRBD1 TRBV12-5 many CASGLVQGARQPQHF TGTGCTAGTGGTTTGGTACAGGGGGCGCGGCAGCCCCAGCATTTT
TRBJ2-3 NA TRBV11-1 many CASSLVKDTQYF TGTGCCAGCAGCTTAGTGAAGGATACGCAGTATTTT
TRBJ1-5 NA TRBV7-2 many CASSLVGGSNQPQHF TGTGCCAGCAGCTTAGTGGGGGGGAGCAATCAGCCCCAGCATTTT
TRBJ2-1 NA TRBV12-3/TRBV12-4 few CASSQSDYEQFF TGTGCCAGCAGTCAAAGCGACTATGAGCAGTTCTTC
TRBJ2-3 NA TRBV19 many CASSEGPSGTRTDTQYF TGTGCCAGTAGTGAAGGACCATCAGGGACACGCACAGATACGCAGTATTTT
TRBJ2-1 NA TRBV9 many CASSVRDDPSYNEQFF TGTGCCAGCAGCGTTCGTGACGATCCGTCCTACAATGAGCAGTTCTTC
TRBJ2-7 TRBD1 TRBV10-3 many CAISAGTGAYEQYF TGTGCCATCAGTGCGGGGACAGGGGCCTACGAGCAGTACTTC
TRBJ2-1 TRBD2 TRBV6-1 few CASSRTLAGGYNEQFF TGTGCCAGCAGTAGGACCCTAGCGGGAGGGTACAATGAGCAGTTCTTC
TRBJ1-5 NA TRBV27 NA CASRGGDNQPQHF TGTGCCAGCAGAGGAGGGGACAATCAGCCCCAGCATTTT
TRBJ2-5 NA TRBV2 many CASTVRGQETQYF TGTGCCAGCACGGTCCGCGGGCAAGAGACCCAGTACTTC
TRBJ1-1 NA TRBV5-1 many CASSLGEGAEAFF TGCGCCAGCAGCTTGGGAGAGGGGGCTGAAGCTTTCTTT
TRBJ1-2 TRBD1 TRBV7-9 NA CASSSQVGTENHHGYTF TGTGCCAGCAGCTCTCAGGTGGGGACAGAGAACCACCATGGCTACACCTTC
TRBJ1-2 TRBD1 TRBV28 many CASSGWGTELNYGYTF TGTGCCAGCAGTGGGTGGGGGACAGAACTTAACTATGGCTACACCTTC
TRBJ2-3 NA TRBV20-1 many CSATIRREEGTDTQYF TGCAGTGCTACAATCCGAAGGGAAGAGGGCACAGATACGCAGTATTTT